Presented here are 29 T cell receptor beta chains from one specimen sequenced in a study of blood T cell repertoires in COVID-19. Profiling relied on immunoSEQ multiplex PCR, and the TCRdb table lists in-frame clones only, not all of them. The repertoire holds 80,000 or so clones, with 90% as singletons. Input material: peripheral blood. The receptors stem from a woman between 45 and 65 years old in a cohort sampled during active COVID-19.

The V gene is TRBV28, the J gene TRBJ2-5; 12 nucleotides line up with TRBD1. Germline V gives CDR1 MDHEN, CDR2 SYDVKM. The ends lost 3 bases at V and 4 bases at J; junction bases unmatched: 3. The CDR3 is 15 amino acids. The CDR3 spells CASSFGGQGAETQYF. The CDR3 DNA follows: TGTGCCAGCAGTTTTGGGGGACAGGGGGCAGAGACCCAGTACTTC.

The genes are TRBV11-2 and TRBJ2-1; D ambiguous. The CDR3 is made up of 11 amino acids. The germline V gene encodes CDR1 SGHAT and CDR2 FQNNGV. V lost 5 bases and J 5 bases, leaving 4 bases between the germline ends. The CDR3 DNA reads TGTGCCAGCAGCCTTGACAATGAGCAGTTCTTC. Translated: CASSLDNEQFF.

The chain combines TRBV2 with TRBJ1-2; a possible D gene is TRBD1 (6 bases). V lost 6 bases and J lost 2, with 13 bases in between. Germline V gene sequence: CDR1 SNHLY, CDR2 FYNNEI. The CDR3 has 14 residues. CDR3 amino acids: CASSSDRWNYGYTF. The CDR3 DNA follows: TGTGCCAGCAGCTCCGACAGGTGGAACTATGGCTACACCTTC.

This chain joins TRBV7-9 and TRBJ2-1; D perhaps matches TRBD2 (5 bases). The CDR3 length is 18 residues. CDR1 and CDR2 (germline): SEHNR, FQNEAQ (reference sequence). Trimming cost V 5 bases and J 2 bases, with 22 bases left between them. The CDR3 DNA reads as TGTGCCAGCAGCACACACACATTACTAGAAGGACCCTACAATGAGCAGTTCTTC. As protein: CASSTHTLLEGPYNEQFF.

V and J are TRBV18 and TRBJ2-5; weak D call: TRBD2 (5 bases). CDR1 and CDR2 from the germline V gene are KGHSH and LQKENI. There are 14 residues in the CDR3. With 0 bases removed from V and 0 bases from J, the gap between germline ends came to 5 bases. The CDR3 sequence: CASSPPSDQETQYF. The DNA of the CDR3 is TGTGCCAGCTCACCACCTAGCGACCAAGAGACCCAGTACTTC. Using reference TRBV18 and TRBJ2-5 for the parts outside the CDR3, the full variable domain is NAGVMQNPRHLVRRRGQEARLRCSPMKGHSHVYWYRQLPEEGLKFMVYLQKENIIDESGMPKERFSAEFPKEGPSILRIQQVVRGDSAAYFCASSPPSDQETQYFGPGTRLLVL.

This chain links TRBV6-5 with TRBJ1-2; 7 nucleotides align to TRBD1. CDR3 length: 13 residues. CDR1 is MNHEY, CDR2 SVGAGI, per germline. J gave up 7 bases and V 11 bases, and 13 bases lay outside the gene matches. The DNA for the CDR3 is TGTGCCGAGGGGGCTGTCCCTGGGGGTGGCTACACCTTC. Translating gives CAEGAVPGGGYTF.

There are a few counts of this clone. V gene TRBV6-4 combines with J gene TRBJ1-5; tentatively, D is TRBD1 (6 bases). Germline CDR1 is MRHNA and CDR2 is SNTAGT. The CDR3 is made up of 19 amino acids. The germline V and J ends were trimmed by 3 bases and 6 bases, with 27 bases remaining between them. The CDR3 loop reads CASSEKEKGDPLPSQPQHF. CDR3 nucleotides: TGTGCCAGCAGTGAAAAGGAAAAGGGGGACCCTCTCCCTAGTCAGCCCCAGCATTTT.

The J gene is TRBJ2-2, the V gene TRBV28; 12 bases match TRBD2. Germline trimming cut 3 bases from V and 7 bases from J; bases unmatched to any gene: 21. CDR1 MDHEN and CDR2 SYDVKM come from the germline V gene. The CDR3 extends over 21 amino acids. DNA for the CDR3: TGTGCCAGCAGTTTCGGCACCCTTTCTCCACTAGCGGGAGGTGGCCACGGGGAGCTGTTTTTT. Protein: CASSFGTLSPLAGGGHGELFF. The full variable domain, its missing parts supplied by reference TRBV28 and TRBJ2-2, is DVKVTQSSRYLVKRTGEKVFLECVQDMDHENMFWYRQDPGLGLRLIYFSYDVKMKEKGDIPEGYSVSREKKERFSLILESASTNQTSMYLCASSFGTLSPLAGGGHGELFFGEGSRLTVL.

This chain connects TRBV7-9 to TRBJ2-7; TRBD1 agrees at 7 bases. Germline CDR1 reads SEHNR; CDR2 reads FQNEAQ (reference sequence). The CDR3 sequence is 15 residues long. V shed 3 bases, J shed 1 base, and the junction held 6 bases outside the gene matches. CDR3 DNA: TGTGCCAGCAGCTTTAGACAGGGTGGGTCCTACGAGCAGTACTTC. It codes for CASSFRQGGSYEQYF.

The chain recombines TRBV2 with TRBJ1-6, with D perhaps matching TRBD1 (6 bases). This CDR3 is built from 15 residues. The V gene lost 4 bases and the J gene lost 7 bases, with 14 bases spanning the gap. Germline V gives CDR1 SNHLY, CDR2 FYNNEI. DNA for the CDR3: TGTGCCAGCAGTGTTATGGGGGCGAAGAATTCACCCCTCCACTTT. This gives the protein CASSVMGAKNSPLHF.

This clone was seen just once. V and J are TRBV7-3 and TRBJ2-1, with 11 bases that match TRBD2. This CDR3 has 17 amino acids. J was trimmed by 4 bases and V by 5 bases; bases with no gene match: 10. The V gene's germline CDR1 is SGHTA and CDR2 FQGTGA. CDR3 sequence: CASSPLGTSGRYNEQFF. The CDR3 DNA reads TGTGCCAGCAGCCCCCTCGGGACTAGCGGCAGATACAATGAGCAGTTCTTC. Full variable domain (outside the CDR3, taken from reference TRBV7-3 and TRBJ2-1): GAGVSQTPSNKVTEKGKYVELRCDPISGHTALYWYRQSLGQGPEFLIYFQGTGAADDSGLPNDRFFAVRPEGSVSTLKIQRTERGDSAVYLCASSPLGTSGRYNEQFFGPGTRLTVL.

This rearrangement joins TRBV6-5 to TRBJ1-1, with unresolved D. Germline CDR1 MNHEY, CDR2 SVGAGI. This CDR3 has 13 amino acids. V dropped 6 bases and J dropped 3 bases, with 11 bases sitting between them. CDR3 in amino acids: CASSMSLDTEAFF. The CDR3 bases are TGTGCCAGCAGCATGAGCCTGGACACTGAAGCTTTCTTT.

V is TRBV6-5 and J is TRBJ2-1, with 11 bases that match TRBD2. CDR1 is MNHEY and CDR2 is SVGAGI in the germline V gene. This CDR3 has 15 residues. V trimming: 6 bases; J trimming: 7 bases; junction bases outside the gene matches: 8. The DNA for the CDR3 is TGTGCCAGCAGCCCGACTAGCGGGGCTTCTAATGAGCAGTTCTTC. This translates into CASSPTSGASNEQFF.

The rearrangement uses TRBV2 and TRBJ2-1; tentative D call: TRBD1 (6 bases). Germline CDR1 and CDR2: SNHLY and FYNNEI. V was trimmed by 6 bases and J by 12 bases, leaving 18 bases between them. The CDR3 covers 13 residues. In DNA, the CDR3 is TGTGCCAGCAGCATGGGGACGGCACAGGGGCAGTTCTTC. Protein sequence: CASSMGTAQGQFF.

The chain has TRBV18 and TRBJ2-7; D is unclear. V was shortened by 0 bases and J by 0 bases, with 9 bases between the two germline ends. The CDR3 covers 15 residues. Germline lookup yields CDR1 KGHSH and CDR2 LQKENI. DNA for the CDR3: TGTGCCAGCTCACCACCAGGCGGAAGCTCCTACGAGCAGTACTTC. Translation gives CASSPPGGSSYEQYF.

DNA of the CDR3: TGTGCCAGCAGCCTAGAAGGAGGGCCCGGAGAGCAGTACTTC. Its translation: CASSLEGGPGEQYF. This chain links TRBV28 with TRBJ2-7, with D perhaps matching TRBD2 (6 bases). Trimming removed 6 bases from V and 7 bases from J, with 19 bases in between. Germline loops: CDR1 MDHEN, CDR2 SYDVKM. The CDR3 sequence is 14 residues long.

The chain employs TRBV3-1 (or the pseudogene TRBV3-2) and TRBJ1-1; D is ambiguous. The germline CDR1 and CDR2 sequences are LGHDT and YNNKEL (reference sequence). Trimming pared 1 base from V and 4 bases from J, leaving 16 bases between. CDR3 length: 16 residues. CDR3 in amino acids: CASSQGIGSHGTEAFF. CDR3 DNA: TGTGCCAGCAGCCAAGGAATAGGGAGTCATGGCACTGAAGCTTTCTTT.

V usage is TRBV3-1 (or the pseudogene TRBV3-2) and J usage is TRBJ2-7, with TRBD2 identical over 10 bases. Germline CDR1 LGHDT, CDR2 YNNKEL (reference sequence). The length of the CDR3 is 14 residues. The J segment lost 7 bases and the V segment lost 2 bases, leaving 5 bases of the junction unmatched. CDR3 amino acids: CASSQLAGANEQYF. The CDR3 region has the DNA TGTGCCAGCAGCCAACTAGCGGGAGCGAATGAGCAGTACTTC.

This chain's CDR3 is CASSLNPTDFYGYTF. As DNA, the CDR3 is TGTGCCAGCAGCTTAAACCCGACAGACTTTTATGGCTACACCTTC. The chain has TRBV7-3 and TRBJ1-2, with D perhaps TRBD1 (5 bases). The CDR3 runs to 15 residues. Trimming pared 1 base from V and 5 bases from J, leaving 14 bases between. Germline V gives CDR1 SGHTA, CDR2 FQGTGA.

CDR3 region: CASSSGQGAATDTQYF. DNA for the CDR3: TGTGCCAGTAGTAGCGGACAGGGGGCGGCCACAGATACGCAGTATTTT. V usage is TRBV19 and J usage is TRBJ2-3; 11 nucleotides align to TRBD1. The trim removed 4 bases at V and 2 bases at J, leaving 5 bases unmatched. CDR3 length: 16 residues. Germline V gene data show CDR1 as LNHDA and CDR2 as SQIVND (reference sequence).

CDR3 bases: TGTGCCAGCAGTTTTGGGGGACTAGCGGATAGCACAGATACGCAGTATTTT. Translation gives CASSFGGLADSTDTQYF. The V and J genes are TRBV28 and TRBJ2-3; 11 bases fit TRBD2. This CDR3 spans 17 amino acids. V lost 3 bases, J lost 0 bases, and 5 bases stayed unmatched. Germline V gene sequence: CDR1 MDHEN, CDR2 SYDVKM.

For this clone: A junction boundary mismatches the germline segment, possibly from a read error. The rearrangement joins TRBV7-7 to TRBJ2-1, with 8 bases lining up with TRBD1. The V gene's germline CDR1 is SSHAT and CDR2 FNYEAQ (reference sequence). The length of the CDR3 is 15 residues. Here the CDR3 DNA reads TGTGCTAGCAGCCGAGGACAGGGTTATGTCAATGAGCAGTTCTTC. It specifies CASSRGQGYVNEQFF.

The rearrangement links TRBV6-5 to TRBJ1-1, with D tentatively TRBD1 (6 bases). This CDR3 contains 15 residues. V gave up 5 bases and J gave up 1 base, with 14 bases separating them. Germline V gene sequence: CDR1 MNHEY, CDR2 SVGAGI. As DNA, the CDR3 is TGTGCCAGCAGTCTTGGGGGCAGGGGGAACACTGAAGCTTTCTTT. It is translated as CASSLGGRGNTEAFF.

This sequence joins TRBV19 and TRBJ2-7; 10 positions match TRBD2. Trimming at V came to 5 bases and at J to 4 bases, leaving 8 bases not matched to a gene. The CDR3 runs 15 residues. Germline values: CDR1 LNHDA, CDR2 SQIVND (reference sequence). This CDR3 reads CASSFLAGDGYEQYF. The CDR3 DNA reads TGTGCCAGTAGTTTTCTAGCGGGAGATGGGTACGAGCAGTACTTC.

The CDR3 here is CASSSTRTGTPLADTQYF. DNA for the CDR3: TGTGCCAGCAGCTCGACACGTACCGGGACTCCTTTGGCAGATACGCAGTATTTT. The V call is TRBV7-6, the J call TRBJ2-3, with D maybe TRBD2 (6 bases). This CDR3 contains 18 residues. Deletions cut 4 bases from V and 4 bases from J, with 24 bases between. CDR1 is SGHVS and CDR2 is FNYEAQ in the germline V gene.

V and J are TRBV3-1 (or the pseudogene TRBV3-2) and TRBJ2-1; TRBD2 agrees at 9 bases. J lost 4 bases, V lost 2 bases, and 3 bases had no gene match. CDR3 length equals 15 residues. Germline CDR1 and CDR2: LGHDT and YNNKEL (reference sequence). DNA for the CDR3: TGTGCCAGCAGCCAACAAGCGGGGGGATACAATGAGCAGTTCTTC. Translating it yields CASSQQAGGYNEQFF.

The chain joins TRBV5-4 to TRBJ2-4; TRBD2 is a possible D gene (6 bases). The V and J ends lost 1 base and 0 bases respectively, with 14 bases between them. In germline, CDR1 is SGHNT, CDR2 YYREEE (reference sequence). The CDR3 totals 17 residues. The CDR3 DNA reads TGTGCCAGCAGCTTGAGGAGGGATTCAATAGCCAAAAACATTCAGTACTTC. The encoded protein is CASSLRRDSIAKNIQYF.

This chain uses TRBV6-6 with TRBJ1-1; TRBD1 aligns across 8 bases. Looked up from germline, CDR1 is MNHNY and CDR2 is SVGAGI (reference sequence). Germline trimming cut 4 bases from V and 1 base from J; bases unmatched to any gene: 8. The CDR3 runs 16 residues. DNA of the CDR3: TGTGCCAGCAGTTTATTCCGGACAGGGCCGAACACTGAAGCTTTCTTT. This encodes CASSLFRTGPNTEAFF.

The rearrangement joins TRBV28 to TRBJ1-4; D uncertain. With 5 bases removed from V and 8 bases from J, the gap between germline ends came to 27 bases. The CDR3 sequence is 18 residues long. CDR1 is MDHEN, CDR2 SYDVKM, per germline. CDR3 in DNA: TGTGCCAGCAGTCCCTCAACGGTGACTGGACTAGGGTTAGAAAAACTGTTTTTT. Its protein product is CASSPSTVTGLGLEKLFF.